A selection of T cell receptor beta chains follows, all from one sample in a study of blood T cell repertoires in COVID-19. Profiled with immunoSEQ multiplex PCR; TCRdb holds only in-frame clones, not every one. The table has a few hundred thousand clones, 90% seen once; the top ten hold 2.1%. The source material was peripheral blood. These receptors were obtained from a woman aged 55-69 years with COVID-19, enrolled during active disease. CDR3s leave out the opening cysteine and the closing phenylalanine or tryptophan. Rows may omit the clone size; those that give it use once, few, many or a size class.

CDR3: ASSLGRRSTYEQY
size: few
V: TRBV5-6

CDR3: ASSHPSGGDLGIYEQY
size: NA
V: TRBV7-9

CDR3: ASSSPGMYNEQF
size: NA
V: TRBV28

CDR3: ASSVRGTGATGELF
size: NA
V: TRBV9

CDR3: ASKADWDYGYT
size: NA
V: TRBV12-3/TRBV12-4

CDR3: ASSLGSGGPPYNEQF
size: NA
V: TRBV5-6

CDR3: ASSQDMRDEKLF
size: NA
V: TRBV4-2

CDR3: ASSIGGTYEQY
size: NA
V: TRBV19

CDR3: SVEVDLMRGYT
size: NA
V: TRBV29-1

CDR3: ASSWYGDTGELF
size: few
V: TRBV7-3

CDR3: ASSVGLGTFEQY
size: NA
V: TRBV9

CDR3: ASSIQGESTGELF
size: NA
V: TRBV19

CDR3: ASSVGTGATNEKLF
size: NA
V: TRBV9

CDR3: ASSLGQQETQY
size: NA
V: TRBV5-1

CDR3: ASSMITGQETQY
size: NA
V: TRBV19

CDR3: AIGTSGGARNEQF
size: NA
V: TRBV2

CDR3: ASSELQNQGYT
size: NA
V: TRBV2

CDR3: ASSIEGRNSPLH
size: few
V: TRBV19

CDR3: ASSALGHANTGELF
size: NA
V: TRBV7-2

CDR3: ASSPRAGGPYNEQF
size: NA
V: TRBV13

CDR3: ASSISGTGSGNTIY
size: NA
V: TRBV19

CDR3: ASSRDSRPTNYGYT
size: NA
V: TRBV19

CDR3: ASSPATNYGYT
size: NA
V: TRBV18

CDR3: ASRAGTSNTEAF
size: few
V: TRBV2

CDR3: ASSPQGAAEQY
size: NA
V: TRBV28

CDR3: ASSFGNGRETQY
size: once
V: TRBV7-3

CDR3: ASSQVLLWRGGYNEQF
size: NA
V: TRBV4-1

CDR3: ASSYTSGVQETQY
size: NA
V: TRBV6-5

CDR3: ASSLVQGATDTQY
size: NA
V: TRBV27

CDR3: SVLSEGRGEIRGNTIY
size: NA
V: TRBV29-1

CDR3: ASSSGARNTEAF
size: NA
V: TRBV7-9